A selection of T cell receptor beta chains follows, all from one sample in a study of T cell changes during pregnancy in multiple sclerosis. The data were produced by immunoSEQ multiplex PCR, yet TCRdb's version contains in-frame clones alone and is incomplete. The sample carries approximately 39,000 clones, around 91% recorded once. The material sequenced was CD4+ T cells from peripheral blood mononuclear cells, taken in the second trimester of pregnancy. The receptors shown here come from a female donor with multiple sclerosis, enrolled in a pregnancy study. CDR3s include the opening cysteine and the closing phenylalanine or tryptophan. The D gene is left open where the match is weak. The size entry is marked missing in some rows and otherwise reads once, few, many or a size class.

j_gene	d_gene	abundance	v_gene	CDR3nt	CDR3aa
TRBJ2-1	-	-	TRBV18	TGTGCCAGCTCACCAATTGGAGCTTACAATGAGCAGTTCTTC	CASSPIGAYNEQFF
TRBJ2-1	TRBD2	-	TRBV7-9	TGTGCCAGCAGCCCGACTAGCAGTGGTTTTAATGAGCAGTTCTTC	CASSPTSSGFNEQFF
TRBJ2-5	TRBD2	-	TRBV19	TGTGCCAGTAGTAAAACATCGGGACTAGCGACGGGAGAAGAGACCCAGTACTTC	CASSKTSGLATGEETQYF
TRBJ2-2	TRBD1	few	TRBV19	TGTGCCAGTCCCTACGACAGGGTCCGAGGTACCGGGGAGCTGTTTTTT	CASPYDRVRGTGELFF
TRBJ2-5	TRBD1	-	TRBV2	TGTGCCAGCAGTCAGACAGGGCAAGAGACCCAGTACTTC	CASSQTGQETQYF
TRBJ2-3	-	-	TRBV4-3	TGCGCCAGCAGCCAAGGGCTAACAGGAGCAGATACGCAGTATTTT	CASSQGLTGADTQYF
TRBJ2-3	TRBD1	-	TRBV11-2	TGTGCCAGCAGCTTGGGGACAGGGGGCACAGATACGCAGTATTTT	CASSLGTGGTDTQYF
TRBJ1-2	-	-	TRBV19	TGTGCCAGTAGTATCTCGTTTGGTCCAGGACTGGACTATGGCTACACCTTC	CASSISFGPGLDYGYTF
TRBJ2-1	TRBD2	-	TRBV11-2	TGTGCCAGCAGCTCCCTGACCGGACTAGAGATTGAGCAGTTCTTC	CASSSLTGLEIEQFF
TRBJ1-3	-	-	TRBV29-1	TGCAGCGTCCCCGACAGTGGAAACACCATATATTTT	CSVPDSGNTIYF
TRBJ2-5	TRBD1	-	TRBV9	TGTGCCAGCAGCGTCACAGGGGGCCGGACCCAAGAGACCCAGTACTTC	CASSVTGGRTQETQYF
TRBJ2-5	-	-	TRBV5-1	TGCGCCAGCAGATCGAAGACTAGTAGTCAAGAGACCCAGTACTTC	CASRSKTSSQETQYF
TRBJ2-3	TRBD2	-	TRBV4-3	TGCGCCAGCAGCCAAGAATGGGCAGTGGGAGGGCCGAAAGATACGCAGTATTTT	CASSQEWAVGGPKDTQYF
TRBJ2-5	TRBD2	-	TRBV27	TGTGCCACCGACTCTGGGGGGTGGCTAGCGGTAAAACAAGAGACCCAGTACTTC	CATDSGGWLAVKQETQYF
TRBJ2-7	TRBD2	-	TRBV4-2	TGTGCCAGCAGCCTCGGGACTAGCGACTCCTACGAGCAGTACTTC	CASSLGTSDSYEQYF
TRBJ2-7	TRBD1	-	TRBV5-4	TGTGCCAGCAGCTTGGGTGGGACAGGGGTAATCTACGAGCAGTACTTC	CASSLGGTGVIYEQYF
TRBJ2-5	TRBD1	-	TRBV9	TGTGCCAGCAGCGCAAGTTGGACAGGCCAAGAGACCCAGTACTTC	CASSASWTGQETQYF
TRBJ2-1	TRBD2	once	TRBV6-5	TGTGCCAGCAGTTACTCTCCCTGGGAGGGCTATAATGAGCAGTTCTTC	CASSYSPWEGYNEQFF
TRBJ2-4	TRBD2	-	TRBV4-1	TGCGCCAGCAGCCAAGTCGATGTCTCAAGGCTAGCGGAGGCGGGCAAAAACATTCAGTACTTC	CASSQVDVSRLAEAGKNIQYF
TRBJ2-7	TRBD1	-	TRBV14	TGTGCCAGCAGCCAAGTTCGGACAGGGGAAAATTTATTTGGCGAGCAGTACTTC	CASSQVRTGENLFGEQYF
TRBJ2-7	-	-	TRBV6-5	TGTGCCAGCAGTTACTCGATTGGGGGCAACTCCTACGAGCAGTACTTC	CASSYSIGGNSYEQYF
TRBJ2-2	TRBD1	-	TRBV7-9	TGTGCCAGCAGCTTAACAGGGGACACCGGGGAGCTGTTTTTT	CASSLTGDTGELFF
TRBJ2-5	-	-	TRBV11-2	TGTGCCAGCAGCTTAGTTTCAGGTCCTCTAGAGACCCAGTACTTC	CASSLVSGPLETQYF